This T cell receptor beta chain was recovered during a study of T cell changes during pregnancy in multiple sclerosis (dated by TCRdb to about 2019). For context, the study as a whole: Changes in the T cell repertoire over the course of pregnancy were examined in this study in women with multiple sclerosis.

The library was obtained by the immunoSEQ multiplex PCR assay. As stored in TCRdb, this immuneACCESS dataset retains in-frame rearrangements with V and J assigned. A fraction of the clones does not appear; measured against another copy, unresolved V genes explain less than half of the discrepancy, and the remainder lacks a known reason. This sample has about 59,000 clones in its table, and roughly 94% of those were observed once. Less than 3% of the sample lies in the top ten. Concerning this clone: The clone's antigen remains unknown. Per-nucleotide qualities are absent, and no much larger clonotype sits a single base away.

From the cysteine through the phenylalanine, the CDR3 covers 13 amino acids. The read is trimmed to its CDR3 DNA, 39 bases read in frame from base 1. From the germline V gene (reference sequence), CDR1 is SGHNT and CDR2 is YYREEE. V and J are truncated by 0 bases and 2 bases respectively, leaving an intervening sequence of 6 bases. The TCR sequence derives from a female donor with multiple sclerosis, enrolled in a pregnancy study. This chain joins TRBV5-4 to TRBJ2-7; the D gene is unclear. Here the sequenced sample was CD8+ T cells from peripheral blood mononuclear cells, taken after pregnancy. The CDR3 here reads CASSLGSTYEQYF. The nucleotide sequence reads TGTGCCAGCAGCTTGGGTAGCACCTACGAGCAGTACTTC.